This TCR beta chain is drawn from a study of shared clonotypes between healthy human individuals (dated by TCRdb to 2018 to 2020). Regarding the study in general: A few men and two women, aged 18 to 49 years, made up the cohort. For each donor, CD4 naive and CD4 memory were each given three plates, CD8 naive was given two plates, and CD8 memory was given one plate. To estimate repertoire size and how much clonotypes are shared between individuals, the study performed deep sequencing of blood TCR repertoires from five healthy adults. To increase sequencing depth and limit assay-specific biases, different laboratories used diverse techniques to prepare libraries and sequence TCR repertoires. Per donor, leukapheresis produced somewhere between about 0.8 and 9 billion PBMCs. The paper as a whole reports these results and caveats: Clonotypes shared by all four sorted-subset donors showed higher generation probabilities than non-shared clonotypes. Rarefaction of sorted-subset datasets indicated incomplete sequencing despite the large sequencing depth. When four donors were compared, the shared fraction of clonotypes was 5% to 6.5% for naive CD4, over 3% for naive CD8, 2.3% for memory CD4, and about 0.36% for memory CD8. Naive subsets generally had larger estimated clonotype richness than memory subsets. Sampling was restricted to blood, and TCR repertoires in tissues likely differ from the TCR repertoires found in blood. Based on pairwise subsampling, the degree of clonotype sharing among donors was expected to be affected by sequencing depth. The small number of donors limited the genetic and exposure-history diversity represented.

V sheds 6 bases and J sheds 0 bases, leaving 9 bases between their ends. The CDR1 and CDR2 encoded by the germline V gene (reference sequence) are MNHEY and SMNVEV. The CDR3 contains 14 residues, cysteine and phenylalanine counted. Solely the CDR3 DNA is kept, with 42 bases framed from the first base. Using the deep immunoSEQ assay, TCR CDR3 regions were amplified from genomic DNA by multiplex PCR. Extracted genomic DNA from each cell subset was distributed evenly across all wells of several immunoSEQ 96-well plates, and each plate was treated as a replicate. For sorted subsets, 200 ng of genomic DNA, equivalent to around 29,000 T cell genomes, went into each replicate PCR. The purified libraries were quantified using a Qubit 3.0 fluorometer, sized with a Bioanalyzer 2100, and then quantified again using the KAPA Library Quantification kit. Every immunoSEQ 96-well plate was sequenced on a separate single-read 150-cycle Illumina NextSeq 550 flow cell. Concerning the study's data processing: Because the immunoSEQ output held only junctional sequences and lacked quality scores, the filtering could not match the filtering applied to full-length reads. To assign V/J genes and CDR3, sequences were annotated against IMGT germline references using PyIR, a Python wrapper for IgBLAST v1.9. Any read was removed if the V/J assignment was weak (E-value above 1e-6), the CDR3 was missing, or the read contained stop codons, out-of-frame junctions, or ambiguous translated residues. A V3J clonotype was defined by an identical inferred V gene, J gene, and CDR3 amino acid sequence. Percentage overlap between repertoires was computed as shared unique clonotypes divided by the size of the smaller repertoire. RTK rarefaction, the Chao1 estimator, and Recon v2.1 estimates of unobserved clonotypes were used to assess repertoire richness. OLGA was used to compute generation probabilities for all TCRbeta clonotypes that the gDNA method yielded from several donors. TCRdb limited this immuneACCESS table to in-frame rearrangements with V and J called. A share of clones is missing; checked studies link under half to unresolved V genes, and the rest is unexplained. For V, J and clone size, that table is used; D and trimming come from the DNA. This sample comprises about 2.2 million clones, just over 90% of them detected only once. The ten largest clones represent more than 1.5% of the sample.

As to this clone: The antigen it recognizes is unknown. Qualities for individual bases were not recorded, and no much larger clone is one base off.

CD8 naive samples were CD45RO-negative cells positively selected for CCR7, giving a CD45RA+CCR7+ population that excluded TemRA cells. Donors were healthy HIV-negative adults with no recently reported acute infections or vaccinations. Every donor was a Caucasian adult residing in Nashville, Tennessee, USA. Blood was collected by leukapheresis, and PBMCs were isolated by Ficoll-Histopaque density gradient centrifugation and then cryopreserved in liquid nitrogen vapor phase. Purity and quantity of every magnetically sorted T cell population were checked by analytical flow cytometry. From each sorted fraction, genomic DNA was isolated and quantified by UV absorbance on a Nanodrop 2000c.

This receptor was taken from a young man in good health. Some clones in this sample may be carry-over from other donors' samples. The chain joins TRBV27 to TRBJ2-1; the D gene is perhaps TRBD1, from 6 matching bases. Input material: naive CD8+ T cells from PBMCs. Sample cell subset or site, as interpreted from the label and publication: CD45RA+CCR7+. The CDR3 in this case is CASRTTGSYNEQFF. The nucleotide sequence is TGTGCCAGCAGGACGACAGGCTCCTACAATGAGCAGTTCTTC.